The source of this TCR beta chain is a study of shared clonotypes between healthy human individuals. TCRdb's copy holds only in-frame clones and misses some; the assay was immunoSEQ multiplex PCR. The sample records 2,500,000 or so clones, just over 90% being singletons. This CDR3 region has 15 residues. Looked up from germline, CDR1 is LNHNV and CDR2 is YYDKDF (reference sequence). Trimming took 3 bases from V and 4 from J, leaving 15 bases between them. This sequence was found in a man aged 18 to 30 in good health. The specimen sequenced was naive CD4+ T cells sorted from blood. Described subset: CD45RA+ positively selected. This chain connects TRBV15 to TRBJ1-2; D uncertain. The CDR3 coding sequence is TGTGCCACCAGCAGGGCCGCTCTCAAGGGCTATGGCTACACCTTC. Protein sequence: CATSRAALKGYGYTF.